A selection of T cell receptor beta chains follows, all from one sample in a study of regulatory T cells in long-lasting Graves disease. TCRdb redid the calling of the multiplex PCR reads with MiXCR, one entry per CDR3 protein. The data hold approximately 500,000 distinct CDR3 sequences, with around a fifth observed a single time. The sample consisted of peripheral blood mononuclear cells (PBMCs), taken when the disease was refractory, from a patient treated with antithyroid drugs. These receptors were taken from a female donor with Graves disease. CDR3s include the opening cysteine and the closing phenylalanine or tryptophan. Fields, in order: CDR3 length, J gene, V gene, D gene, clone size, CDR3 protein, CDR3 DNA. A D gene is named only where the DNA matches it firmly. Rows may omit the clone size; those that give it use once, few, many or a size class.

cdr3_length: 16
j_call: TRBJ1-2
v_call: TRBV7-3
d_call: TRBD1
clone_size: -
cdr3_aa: CASSLRGQGGFDDYTF
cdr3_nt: TGTGCCAGCAGCTTAAGGGGACAGGGAGGATTCGATGACTACACCTTC

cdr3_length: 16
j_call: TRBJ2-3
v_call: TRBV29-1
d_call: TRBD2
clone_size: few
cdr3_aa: CSVRSLAGDLTDTQYF
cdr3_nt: TGCAGCGTCCGGAGTTTAGCGGGGGACCTCACAGATACGCAGTATTTT

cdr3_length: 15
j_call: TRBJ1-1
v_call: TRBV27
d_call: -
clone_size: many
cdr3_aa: CASSSARRVATEAFF
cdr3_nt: TGTGCCAGCAGTTCTGCCCGGAGGGTCGCCACTGAAGCTTTCTTT

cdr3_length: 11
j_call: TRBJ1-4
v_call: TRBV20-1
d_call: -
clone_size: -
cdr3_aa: CSALAPDKLLF
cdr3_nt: TGCAGTGCCTTGGCCCCGGACAAACTGCTTTTT

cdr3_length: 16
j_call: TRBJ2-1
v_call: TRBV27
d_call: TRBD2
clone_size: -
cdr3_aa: CASSGVAGNSYNEQFF
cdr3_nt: TGTGCCAGCAGTGGGGTAGCGGGGAATTCCTACAATGAGCAGTTCTTC

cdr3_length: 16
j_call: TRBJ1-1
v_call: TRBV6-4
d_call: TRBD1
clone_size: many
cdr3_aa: CASNGQGAGNTALTFF
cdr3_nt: TGTGCCAGCAACGGACAGGGGGCCGGCAATACGGCCCTCACTTTCTTT

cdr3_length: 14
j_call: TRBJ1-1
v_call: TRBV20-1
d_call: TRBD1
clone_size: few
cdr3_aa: CSAPGQGGSAEAFF
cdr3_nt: TGCAGTGCCCCTGGACAGGGGGGAAGCGCTGAAGCTTTCTTT

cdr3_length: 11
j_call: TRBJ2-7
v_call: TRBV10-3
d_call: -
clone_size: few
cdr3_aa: CAISADYEQYF
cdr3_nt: TGTGCCATCAGTGCTGACTACGAGCAGTACTTC

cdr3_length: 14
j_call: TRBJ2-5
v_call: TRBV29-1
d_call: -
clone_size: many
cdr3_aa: CSVDRGTYQETQYF
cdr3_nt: TGCAGCGTTGACCGGGGCACCTACCAAGAGACCCAGTACTTC

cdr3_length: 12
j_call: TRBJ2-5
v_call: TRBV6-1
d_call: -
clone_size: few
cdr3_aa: CASSEEEETQYF
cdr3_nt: TGTGCCAGCAGTGAAGAGGAAGAGACCCAGTACTTC

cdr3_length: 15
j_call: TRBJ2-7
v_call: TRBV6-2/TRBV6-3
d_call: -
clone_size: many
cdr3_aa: CASSYPGTSTYEQYF
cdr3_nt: TGTGCCAGCAGTTACCCCGGGACATCTACCTACGAGCAGTACTTC

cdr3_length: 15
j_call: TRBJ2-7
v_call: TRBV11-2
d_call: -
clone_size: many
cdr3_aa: CASSLEAQPYYEQYF
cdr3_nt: TGTGCCAGCAGCTTAGAGGCCCAGCCCTACTACGAGCAGTACTTC

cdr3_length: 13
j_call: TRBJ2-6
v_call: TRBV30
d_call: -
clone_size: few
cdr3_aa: CAWSVDGANVLTF
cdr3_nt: TGTGCCTGGAGTGTTGATGGGGCCAACGTCCTGACTTTC

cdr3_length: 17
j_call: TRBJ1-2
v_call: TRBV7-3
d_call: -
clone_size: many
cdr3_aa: CASSFGERRPRGAGYTF
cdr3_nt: TGTGCCAGCAGCTTCGGCGAGAGACGTCCCAGGGGAGCTGGCTACACCTTC

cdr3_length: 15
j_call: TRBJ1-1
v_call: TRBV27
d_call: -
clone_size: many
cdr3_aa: CASSLFPSGNTEAFF
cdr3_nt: TGTGCCAGCAGTTTATTTCCCAGTGGGAACACTGAAGCTTTCTTT

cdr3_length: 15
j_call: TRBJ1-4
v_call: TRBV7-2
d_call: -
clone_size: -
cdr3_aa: CASSLVGSGDEKLFF
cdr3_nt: TGTGCCAGCAGCTTAGTGGGGTCAGGGGACGAAAAACTGTTTTTT

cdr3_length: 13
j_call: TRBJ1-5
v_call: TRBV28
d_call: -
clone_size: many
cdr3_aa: CAISSGSPQPQHF
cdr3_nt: TGTGCCATCTCCTCCGGAAGCCCTCAGCCCCAGCATTTT

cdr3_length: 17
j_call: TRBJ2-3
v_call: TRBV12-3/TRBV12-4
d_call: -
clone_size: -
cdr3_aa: CASRLPSGRGHTDTQYF
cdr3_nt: TGTGCCAGCAGACTTCCTTCGGGGCGGGGACACACAGATACGCAGTATTTT

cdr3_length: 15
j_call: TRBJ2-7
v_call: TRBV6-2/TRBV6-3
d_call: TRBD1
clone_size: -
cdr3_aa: CASSLNRDSDYEQYF
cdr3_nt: TGTGCCAGCAGTTTAAACCGGGACAGCGACTACGAGCAGTACTTC

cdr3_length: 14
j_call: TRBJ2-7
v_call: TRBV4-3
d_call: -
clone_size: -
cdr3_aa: CASSQAFRSYEQYF
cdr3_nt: TGCGCCAGCAGCCAAGCATTCAGGTCCTACGAGCAGTACTTC

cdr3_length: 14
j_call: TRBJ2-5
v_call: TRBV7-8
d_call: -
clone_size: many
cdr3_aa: CASTEWRGRETQYF
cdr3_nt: TGTGCCAGCACCGAATGGAGGGGGAGGGAGACCCAGTACTTC

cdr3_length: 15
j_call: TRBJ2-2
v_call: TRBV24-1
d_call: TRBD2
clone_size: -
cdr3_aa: CATSAGGKNTGELFF
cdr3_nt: TGTGCCACCAGTGCGGGGGGAAAGAACACCGGGGAGCTGTTTTTT

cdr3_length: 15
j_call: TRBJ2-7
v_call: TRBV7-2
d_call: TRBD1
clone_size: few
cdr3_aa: CASSLAFGQAYEQYF
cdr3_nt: TGTGCCAGCAGCTTAGCCTTCGGACAGGCCTACGAGCAGTACTTC

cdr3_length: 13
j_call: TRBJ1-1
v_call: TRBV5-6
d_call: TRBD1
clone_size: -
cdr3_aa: CASSWGQGTEAFF
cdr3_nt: TGTGCCAGCAGCTGGGGACAGGGCACTGAAGCTTTCTTT

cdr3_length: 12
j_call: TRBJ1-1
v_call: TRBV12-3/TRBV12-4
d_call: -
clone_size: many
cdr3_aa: CASRSVYTEAFF
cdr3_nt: TGTGCCAGCAGGTCCGTATACACTGAAGCTTTCTTT

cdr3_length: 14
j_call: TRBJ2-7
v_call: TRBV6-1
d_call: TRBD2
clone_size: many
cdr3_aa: CASSRPGGSGEQYF
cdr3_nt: TGTGCCAGCAGCAGACCCGGGGGGTCGGGCGAGCAGTACTTC

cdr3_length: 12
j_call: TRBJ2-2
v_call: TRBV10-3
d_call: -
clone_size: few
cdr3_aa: CAIPSNTGELFF
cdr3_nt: TGTGCCATCCCATCGAACACCGGGGAGCTGTTTTTT

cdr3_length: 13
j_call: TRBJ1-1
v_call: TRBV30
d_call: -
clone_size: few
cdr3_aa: CAWNLRGPTEAFF
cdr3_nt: TGTGCCTGGAATTTAAGGGGCCCTACTGAAGCTTTCTTT

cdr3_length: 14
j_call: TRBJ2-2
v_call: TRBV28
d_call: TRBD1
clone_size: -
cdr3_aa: CASSGQGDTGELFF
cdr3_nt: TGTGCCAGCAGTGGGCAGGGGGACACCGGGGAGCTGTTTTTT

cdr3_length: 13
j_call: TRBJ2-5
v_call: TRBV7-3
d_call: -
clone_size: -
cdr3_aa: CASSLIARATQYF
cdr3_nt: TGTGCCAGCAGCTTAATTGCTAGAGCTACCCAGTACTTC

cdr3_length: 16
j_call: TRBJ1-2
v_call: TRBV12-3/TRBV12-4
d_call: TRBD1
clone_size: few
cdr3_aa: CASRLTRRQGAYGYTF
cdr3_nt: TGTGCCAGCAGGCTTACGCGTCGACAGGGTGCCTATGGCTACACCTTC

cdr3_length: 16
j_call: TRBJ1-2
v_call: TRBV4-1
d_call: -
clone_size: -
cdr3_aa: CASSQGRDSLYYGYTF
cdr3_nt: TGCGCCAGCAGCCAGGGGCGCGACAGTCTATACTATGGCTACACCTTC

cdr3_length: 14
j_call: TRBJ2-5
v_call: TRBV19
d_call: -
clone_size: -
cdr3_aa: CASSKDKRLETQYF
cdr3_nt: TGTGCCAGTAGTAAGGACAAAAGGTTAGAGACCCAGTACTTC

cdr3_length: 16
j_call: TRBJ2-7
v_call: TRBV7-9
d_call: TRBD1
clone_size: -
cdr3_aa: CASSYIGQGSSYEQYF
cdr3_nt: TGTGCCAGCAGCTATATCGGACAGGGCAGCTCCTACGAGCAGTACTTC

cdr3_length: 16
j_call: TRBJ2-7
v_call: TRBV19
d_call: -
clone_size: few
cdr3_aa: CASSSVDGPGAYEQYF
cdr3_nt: TGTGCCAGTAGTTCCGTTGACGGTCCCGGCGCCTACGAGCAGTACTTC

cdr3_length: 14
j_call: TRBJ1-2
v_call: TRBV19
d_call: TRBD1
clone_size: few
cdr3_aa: CASRIQGAQSGYTF
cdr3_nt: TGTGCCAGTAGAATACAGGGGGCGCAGAGTGGCTACACCTTC

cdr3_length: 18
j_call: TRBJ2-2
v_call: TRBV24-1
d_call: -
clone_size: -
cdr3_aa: CATSDSPGGPTNTGELFF
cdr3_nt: TGTGCCACCAGTGACTCCCCCGGGGGGCCCACGAACACCGGGGAGCTGTTTTTT

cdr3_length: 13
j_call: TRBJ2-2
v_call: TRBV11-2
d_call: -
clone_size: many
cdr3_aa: CASSLGVTGELFF
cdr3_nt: TGTGCCAGCAGCTTAGGAGTCACCGGGGAGCTGTTTTTT

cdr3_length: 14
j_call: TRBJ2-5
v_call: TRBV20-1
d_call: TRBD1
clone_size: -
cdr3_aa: CSARDRVGQETQYF
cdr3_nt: TGCAGTGCCCGGGACAGGGTCGGCCAAGAGACCCAGTACTTC

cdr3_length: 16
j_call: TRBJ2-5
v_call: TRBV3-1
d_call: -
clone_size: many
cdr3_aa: CASSPSPAEGQETQYF
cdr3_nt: TGTGCCAGCAGCCCCAGCCCCGCAGAAGGCCAAGAGACCCAGTACTTC

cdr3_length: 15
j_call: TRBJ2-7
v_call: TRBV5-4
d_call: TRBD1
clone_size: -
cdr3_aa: CASSLGQGLTYEQYF
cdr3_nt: TGTGCCAGCAGCTTGGGACAGGGCCTAACCTACGAGCAGTACTTC

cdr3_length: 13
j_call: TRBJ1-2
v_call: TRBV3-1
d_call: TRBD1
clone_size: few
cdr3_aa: CASSSGQGIGYTF
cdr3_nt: TGTGCCAGCAGCTCGGGACAGGGGATCGGCTACACCTTC

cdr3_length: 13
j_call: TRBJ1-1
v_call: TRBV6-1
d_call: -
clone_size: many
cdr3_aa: CASASTLGGSAFF
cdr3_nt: TGTGCCAGCGCTTCGACTTTGGGAGGGTCGGCTTTCTTT

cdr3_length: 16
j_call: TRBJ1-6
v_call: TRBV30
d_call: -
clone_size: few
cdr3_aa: CAWTTLLAAYNSPLHF
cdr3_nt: TGTGCCTGGACCACCCTTTTGGCAGCCTATAATTCACCCCTCCACTTT

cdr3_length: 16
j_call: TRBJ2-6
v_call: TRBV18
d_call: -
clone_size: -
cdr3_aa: CASSPNTGTGANVLTF
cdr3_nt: TGTGCCAGCTCACCGAATACAGGGACTGGGGCCAACGTCCTGACTTTC

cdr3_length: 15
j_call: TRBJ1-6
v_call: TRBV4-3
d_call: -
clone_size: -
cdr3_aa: CASSQATEKNSPLHF
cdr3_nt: TGCGCCAGCAGCCAAGCGACAGAGAAGAATTCACCCCTCCACTTT

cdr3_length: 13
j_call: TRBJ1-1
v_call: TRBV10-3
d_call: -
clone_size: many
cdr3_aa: CAISNLMNTEAFF
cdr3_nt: TGTGCCATCAGTAACCTTATGAACACTGAAGCTTTCTTT

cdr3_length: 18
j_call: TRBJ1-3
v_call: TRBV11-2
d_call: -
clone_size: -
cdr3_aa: CASSLDFGPGLVGNTIYF
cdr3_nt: TGTGCCAGCAGCTTAGATTTCGGGCCAGGTCTCGTCGGAAACACCATATATTTT

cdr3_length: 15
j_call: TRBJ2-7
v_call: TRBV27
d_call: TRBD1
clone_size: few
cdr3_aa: CASSFNPGTDYEQYF
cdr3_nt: TGTGCCAGCAGTTTCAATCCCGGGACAGACTACGAGCAGTACTTC

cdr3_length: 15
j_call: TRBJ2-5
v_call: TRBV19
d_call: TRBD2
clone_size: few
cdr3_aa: CASSKGLAGRETQYF
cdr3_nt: TGTGCCAGTAGCAAGGGACTAGCGGGAAGGGAGACCCAGTACTTC

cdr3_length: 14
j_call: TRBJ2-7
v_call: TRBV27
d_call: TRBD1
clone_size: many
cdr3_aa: CASSLRQGSWEQYF
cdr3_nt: TGTGCCAGCAGCCTCAGACAGGGTTCATGGGAGCAGTACTTC

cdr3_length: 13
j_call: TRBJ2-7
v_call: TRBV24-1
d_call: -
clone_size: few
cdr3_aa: CATSSGETYEQYF
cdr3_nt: TGTGCCACCAGTAGCGGAGAGACCTACGAGCAGTACTTC

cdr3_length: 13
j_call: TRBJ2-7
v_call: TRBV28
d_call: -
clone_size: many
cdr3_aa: CASSLRSTYEQYF
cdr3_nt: TGTGCCAGCAGCCTCCGGTCCACCTACGAGCAGTACTTC

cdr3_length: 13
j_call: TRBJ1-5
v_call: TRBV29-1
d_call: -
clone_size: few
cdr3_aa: CSVEEGFDQPQHF
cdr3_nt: TGCAGCGTTGAAGAGGGGTTCGACCAGCCCCAGCATTTT